This passage covers 13 T cell receptor beta chains from one sample sequenced in a study of technical replicates of blood from several donors. Libraries were prepared by immunoSEQ multiplex PCR; TCRdb keeps only in-frame clonotypes and omits some of them. The profile covers 65,000 to 90,000 clones, with just over 90% appearing a single time and roughly 0.25% taken by the ten largest. Sequencing was carried out using T cells isolated from PBMCs. Receptor source: a human donor in good health.

The rearrangement uses TRBV9 and TRBJ2-7; 11 bases fit TRBD1. The CDR3 extends over 13 amino acids. The V gene end was trimmed by 3 bases and the J gene end by 5 bases; junction bases not matched to a gene: 1. The germline V gene has CDR1 SGDLS and CDR2 YYNGEE. The CDR3 region is CASSGTGGHEQYF. The CDR3 DNA reads as TGTGCCAGCAGCGGGACAGGGGGCCACGAGCAGTACTTC.

The gene calls are TRBV6-5 and TRBJ1-1; D is unresolved. Germline V gene data show CDR1 as MNHEY and CDR2 as SVGAGI. CDR3 length: 14 residues. V lost 6 bases and J lost 5, with 16 bases in between. CDR3 in amino acids: CASSYAAGSTEAFF. DNA of the CDR3: TGTGCCAGCAGCTACGCCGCGGGTAGTACTGAAGCTTTCTTT.

The chain couples TRBV4-1 to TRBJ2-2; 9 nucleotides line up with TRBD2. Germline assignment: CDR1 MGHRA and CDR2 YSYEKL. Losses at the gene ends were 1 base for V and 5 bases for J; bases not matched to a gene: 2. The CDR3 covers 15 residues. Here the CDR3 DNA reads TGCGCCAGCAGCCAAGGGGCGGGAGGGACCGGGGAGCTGTTTTTT. Protein product: CASSQGAGGTGELFF.

This chain uses TRBV15 with TRBJ1-1; unclear D gene. CDR3 length equals 12 residues. V dropped 4 bases and J dropped 3 bases, with 6 bases sitting between them. Looked up from germline, CDR1 is LNHNV and CDR2 is YYDKDF (reference sequence). CDR3 region: CATSTGDTEAFF. The CDR3 DNA is TGTGCCACCAGCACGGGTGACACTGAAGCTTTCTTT.

This sequence joins TRBV10-3 and TRBJ1-1; tentative D call: TRBD1 (5 bases). This CDR3 is built from 14 residues. V dropped 0 bases and J dropped 3 bases, with 8 bases sitting between them. Germline CDR1 reads ENHRY; CDR2 reads SYGVKD. CDR3 in amino acids: CAISESPGDTEAFF. The CDR3 DNA reads TGTGCCATCAGTGAGTCTCCGGGGGACACTGAAGCTTTCTTT.

The chain uses TRBV18 and TRBJ1-3, with no clear D. The CDR3 length is 14 residues. The V and J ends lost 4 bases and 3 bases respectively, with 10 bases between them. Germline V gene data show CDR1 as KGHSH and CDR2 as LQKENI. CDR3 bases: TGTGCCAGCTCACTCTATTCGAATGGAAACACCATATATTTT. Translated: CASSLYSNGNTIYF.

In this sample, this clone turned up a few times. V is TRBV7-8 and J is TRBJ1-2; D may be TRBD1 (6 bases). Germline V gene sequence: CDR1 SGHVS, CDR2 FQNEAQ. CDR3 size: 14 residues. Trimming took off 5 bases at V and 0 bases at J, with 10 bases between the two ends. CDR3 sequence: CASSPTGSNYGYTF. The CDR3, as DNA: TGTGCCAGCAGCCCGACAGGCTCTAACTATGGCTACACCTTC.

The chain combines TRBV11-2 with TRBJ2-3; D not certain. CDR3 length: 16 amino acids. V was cut by 6 bases and J by 0 bases, with 16 bases left in between. CDR1 and CDR2 (germline): SGHAT, FQNNGV. For the CDR3, the DNA is TGTGCCAGCAGACTCATGACTGCAAGTAGCACAGATACGCAGTATTTT. This sequence encodes CASRLMTASSTDTQYF.

The CDR3: CASRAPDSYGYTF. The CDR3, as DNA: TGTGCCAGCAGAGCCCCCGACAGCTATGGCTACACCTTC. The chain links TRBV28 to TRBJ1-2; the D gene is possibly TRBD1 (5 bases). V was cut by 6 bases and J by 4 bases, with 12 bases left in between. This CDR3 has 13 amino acids. Germline assignment: CDR1 MDHEN and CDR2 SYDVKM.

The chain has TRBV6-1 and TRBJ2-1, with 10 bases that match TRBD2. CDR1 and CDR2 (germline): MNHNS, SASEGT. This CDR3 region has 15 residues. J was trimmed by 8 bases and V by 11 bases; bases with no gene match: 15. CDR3 nucleotides: TGTGCCGGGAAGACCAGCGGGAGGGCCTTCGATGAGCAGTTCTTC. The encoded protein is CAGKTSGRAFDEQFF.

The V and J genes are TRBV5-1 and TRBJ2-5; 7 bases align to TRBD2. This CDR3 is 14 amino acids long. Germline-derived CDR1 and CDR2 are SGHRS and YFSETQ. The V segment lost 0 bases and the J segment 4 bases; nucleotides outside the gene matches: 3. The CDR3 spells CASSLAWGGETQYF. In DNA, the CDR3 is TGCGCCAGCAGCTTGGCCTGGGGGGGAGAGACCCAGTACTTC.

The V gene is TRBV5-1, the J gene TRBJ2-2, with 7 bases lining up with TRBD1. Germline V gives CDR1 SGHRS, CDR2 YFSETQ. The CDR3 covers 16 residues. Trimming cost V 0 bases and J 1 base; bases outside gene matches: 3. CDR3 region: CASSLEGGGNTGELFF. The CDR3 nucleotides read TGCGCCAGCAGCTTGGAAGGGGGCGGGAACACCGGGGAGCTGTTTTTT.

This clone was observed a few times. The chain combines TRBV12-5 with TRBJ1-6; D may be TRBD1 (6 bases). V lost 0 bases, J lost 7 bases, and 13 bases lay in between. The CDR3 is 16 amino acids. Looked up from germline, CDR1 is LGHNT and CDR2 is FRNRAP. The CDR3 DNA reads TGTGCTAGTGGTTTGGTCGTAGGACAGCTCAATTCACCCCTCCACTTT. This codes for CASGLVVGQLNSPLHF.